The T cell receptor beta chain described here comes from a study of blood T cell repertoires in COVID-19. Looking at the study overall: Acute and convalescent COVID-19 specimens originated in the United States, Italy and Spain.

The CDR3 consists of 21 residues. CDR1 is SGHVS and CDR2 is FNYEAQ in the germline V gene. Trimming pared 2 bases from V and 1 base from J, leaving 24 bases between. Before being deemed recovered, Cohort 3 donors had two negative PCRs, clearance, or symptom resolution. Methods used by the authors: It was from reference gene primer amplification that nucleated cell counts were estimated. Using immunoSEQ multiplex PCR, the repertoire was profiled, and TCRdb retains in-frame clones only, with some absent. Clonal size and the V and J genes are those of that table, whereas D and trimming came from the DNA. The table lists about 320,000 clones, 89% of them singletons.

This sequence originates from a man in his sixties who had recovered from COVID-19. Sequencing used PBMCs or T cells enriched from blood (not recorded which). This chain links TRBV7-6 with TRBJ2-6; the D gene is possibly TRBD1 (6 bases). The DNA for the CDR3 is TGTGCCAGCAGCTTATTTCTCCCGGGACAATCCTTTTTTTCTGGGGCCAACGTCCTGACTTTC. Protein: CASSLFLPGQSFFSGANVLTF.